One and the same sample provided the 9 T cell receptor beta chains below, sequenced in a study of T cell responses to AZD1222 COVID-19 vaccine (dated by TCRdb to the early 2020s). Receptors were amplified or captured by the immunoSEQ multiplex PCR assay. TCRdb retrieved this table from immuneACCESS and kept in-frame rearrangements only. Not all clones are present; in checked studies, unresolved V genes account for under half, and no reason is known for the remainder. The sample yields 150,000 to 200,000 clones; 92% were counted once. Together, the top ten hold about 1.9% of the sample. What this sample's time point label stands for: about 28 days (+/-7) after the second vaccine dose. The source material was peripheral blood, sampled 28 days after the second AZD1222 dose. Every receptor here comes from an adult who received the AZD1222 COVID-19 vaccine.

The V gene is TRBV5-4, the J gene TRBJ2-5, with a possible D match to TRBD2 (7 bases). V lost 6 bases and J lost 5, with 20 bases in between. CDR1 is SGHNT and CDR2 is YYREEE in the germline V gene (reference sequence). This CDR3 has 15 residues. CDR3 residues: CASTLGGGARETQYF. The DNA of the CDR3 is TGTGCCAGCACCCTTGGTGGGGGGGCGAGGGAGACCCAGTACTTC.

The chain couples TRBV3-1 (or the pseudogene TRBV3-2) to TRBJ1-5, with a tentative D call TRBD1 (5 bases). Germline CDR1 is LGHDT and CDR2 is YNNKEL (reference sequence). This CDR3 comprises 15 residues. The ends were cut back, 1 base at V and 4 bases at J, with 11 bases in the middle. CDR3 sequence: CASSQGGPLNQPQHF. The CDR3 DNA reads as TGTGCCAGCAGCCAAGGGGGACCTTTAAATCAGCCCCAGCATTTT.

The chain joins TRBV4-2 to TRBJ2-3; D gene uncertain. The CDR3 is 18 amino acids. CDR1 is LGHNA, CDR2 YNFKEQ, per germline. V was pared by 0 bases and J by 2 bases, with 18 bases between. The CDR3 here is CASSQELVRLENTDTQYF. The CDR3 DNA reads TGTGCCAGCAGCCAAGAATTGGTAAGGCTAGAAAACACAGATACGCAGTATTTT.

This chain uses TRBV28 with TRBJ1-1, with 12 bases that match TRBD1. V lost 6 bases to trimming and J lost 11 bases; unmatched junction nucleotides: 13. The germline CDR1 and CDR2 sequences are MDHEN and SYDVKM. This CDR3 has 15 amino acids. CDR3 DNA: TGTGCCAGCAGGCGCAGGGGACAGGGGGCATGGAGCGCTTTCTTT. Translated: CASRRRGQGAWSAFF.

The chain employs TRBV3-1 (or the pseudogene TRBV3-2) and TRBJ1-1; D unclear. The germline CDR1 and CDR2 sequences are LGHDT and YNNKEL (reference sequence). Trimming removed 4 bases at V and 1 base at J, with 4 bases between. The length of the CDR3 is 12 residues. The CDR3 protein is CASSLSNTEAFF. As DNA, the CDR3 is TGTGCCAGCAGCCTGTCGAACACTGAAGCTTTCTTT.

This sequence joins TRBV2 and TRBJ2-7, with a weak D call TRBD2 (6 bases). The CDR3 is 15 residues long. Trimming stripped 9 bases from V and 1 base from J, with 19 bases between. CDR1 and CDR2 from the germline V gene are SNHLY and FYNNEI. This CDR3 reads CASYIAEYNSYEQYF. The CDR3 bases are TGTGCCAGTTATATAGCGGAATACAATTCCTACGAGCAGTACTTC.

CDR3 sequence: CASSQTGGNQPQHF. As DNA, the CDR3 is TGTGCCAGCAGCCAGACAGGGGGCAATCAGCCCCAGCATTTT. V is TRBV7-9 and J is TRBJ1-5; 8 bases agree with TRBD1. V lost 5 bases to trimming and J lost 2 bases; unmatched junction nucleotides: 2. Per germline, CDR1 SEHNR and CDR2 FQNEAQ (reference sequence). The CDR3 spans 14 residues.

In its sample, this clone was seen once. The chain links TRBV11-2 to TRBJ2-5, with unresolved D. The V gene lost 5 bases and the J gene lost 4 bases, with 8 bases spanning the gap. The CDR3 runs 12 residues. Per germline, CDR1 SGHAT and CDR2 FQNNGV. CDR3 loop: CASSRDGETQYF. DNA of the CDR3: TGTGCCAGCAGCCGAGATGGAGAGACCCAGTACTTC.

The chain carries TRBV28 and TRBJ2-7; D call uncertain. Germline CDR1 is MDHEN and CDR2 is SYDVKM. V lost 7 bases to trimming and J lost 10 bases, with 23 bases between them. The length of the CDR3 is 14 residues. The DNA for the CDR3 is TGTGCCAGCACCCCATCCGGATACTCCTCATCCCAGTACTTC. Its translation: CASTPSGYSSSQYF. Combining the CDR3 with reference TRBV28 and TRBJ2-7 gives the whole variable domain DVKVTQSSRYLVKRTGEKVFLECVQDMDHENMFWYRQDPGLGLRLIYFSYDVKMKEKGDIPEGYSVSREKKERFSLILESASTNQTSMYLCASTPSGYSSSQYFGPGTRLTVT.